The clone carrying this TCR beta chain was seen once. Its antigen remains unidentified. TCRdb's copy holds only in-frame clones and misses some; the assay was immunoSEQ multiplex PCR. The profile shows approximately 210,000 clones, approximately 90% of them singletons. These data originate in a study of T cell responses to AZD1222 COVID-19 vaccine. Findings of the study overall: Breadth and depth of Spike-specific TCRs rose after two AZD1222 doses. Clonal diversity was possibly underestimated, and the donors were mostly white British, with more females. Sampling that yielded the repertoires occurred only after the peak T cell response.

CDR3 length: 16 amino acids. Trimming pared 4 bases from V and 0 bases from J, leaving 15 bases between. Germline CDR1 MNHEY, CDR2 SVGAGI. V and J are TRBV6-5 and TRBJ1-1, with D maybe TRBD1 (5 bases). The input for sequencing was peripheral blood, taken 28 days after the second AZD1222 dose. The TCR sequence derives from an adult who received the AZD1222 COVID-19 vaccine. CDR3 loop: CASSSGTFMVNTEAFF. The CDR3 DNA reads TGTGCCAGCAGTTCCGGGACCTTCATGGTGAACACTGAAGCTTTCTTT.